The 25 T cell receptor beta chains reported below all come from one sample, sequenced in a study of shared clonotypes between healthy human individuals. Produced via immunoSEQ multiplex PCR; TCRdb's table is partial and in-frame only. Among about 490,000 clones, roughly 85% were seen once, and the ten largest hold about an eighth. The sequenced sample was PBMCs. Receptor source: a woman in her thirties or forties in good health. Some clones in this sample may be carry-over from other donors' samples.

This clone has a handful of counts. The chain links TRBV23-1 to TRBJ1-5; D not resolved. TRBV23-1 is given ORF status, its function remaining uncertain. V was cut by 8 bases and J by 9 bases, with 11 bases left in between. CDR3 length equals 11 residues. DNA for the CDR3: TGCGCCAGCTCCTGTTCGGGGCCCCAGCATTTT. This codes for CASSCSGPQHF.

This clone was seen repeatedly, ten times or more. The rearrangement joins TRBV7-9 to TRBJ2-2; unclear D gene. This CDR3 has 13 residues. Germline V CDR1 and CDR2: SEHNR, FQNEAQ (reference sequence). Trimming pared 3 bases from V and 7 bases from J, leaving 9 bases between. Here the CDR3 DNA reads TGTGCCAGCAGCTTCGGTGCGAGCGGGGAGCTGTTTTTT. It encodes CASSFGASGELFF.

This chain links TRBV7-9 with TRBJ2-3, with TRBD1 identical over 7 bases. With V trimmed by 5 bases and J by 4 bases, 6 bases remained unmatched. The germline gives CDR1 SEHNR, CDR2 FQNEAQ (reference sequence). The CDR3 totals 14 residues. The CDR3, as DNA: TGTGCCAGCAGCCAACAGGGGAGAGCAGATACGCAGTATTTT. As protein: CASSQQGRADTQYF.

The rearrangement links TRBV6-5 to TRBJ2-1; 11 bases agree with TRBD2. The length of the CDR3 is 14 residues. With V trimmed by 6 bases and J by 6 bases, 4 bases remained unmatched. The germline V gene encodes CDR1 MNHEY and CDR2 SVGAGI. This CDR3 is CASSRLAGTNEQFF. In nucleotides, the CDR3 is TGTGCCAGCAGCAGACTAGCGGGAACCAATGAGCAGTTCTTC.

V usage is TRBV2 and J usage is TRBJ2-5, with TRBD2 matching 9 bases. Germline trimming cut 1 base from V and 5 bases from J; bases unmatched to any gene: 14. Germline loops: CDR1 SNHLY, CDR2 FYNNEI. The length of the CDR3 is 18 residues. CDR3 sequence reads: CASSEGPSGTSNGETQYF. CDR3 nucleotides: TGTGCCAGCAGTGAAGGTCCTAGCGGGACGTCGAATGGGGAGACCCAGTACTTC.

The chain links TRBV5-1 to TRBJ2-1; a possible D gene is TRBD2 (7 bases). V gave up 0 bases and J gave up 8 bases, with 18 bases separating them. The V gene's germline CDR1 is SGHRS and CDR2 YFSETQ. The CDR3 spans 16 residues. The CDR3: CASSLVRGAGADEQFF. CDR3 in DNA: TGCGCCAGCAGCTTGGTCCGGGGGGCAGGTGCAGATGAGCAGTTCTTC.

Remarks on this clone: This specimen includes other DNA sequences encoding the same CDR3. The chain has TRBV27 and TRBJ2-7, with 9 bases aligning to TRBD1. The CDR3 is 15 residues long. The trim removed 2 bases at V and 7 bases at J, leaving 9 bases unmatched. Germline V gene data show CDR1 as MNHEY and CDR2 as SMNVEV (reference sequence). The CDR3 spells CASSLGGGQGFEQYF. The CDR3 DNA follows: TGTGCCAGCAGTTTAGGGGGGGGACAGGGTTTTGAGCAGTACTTC.

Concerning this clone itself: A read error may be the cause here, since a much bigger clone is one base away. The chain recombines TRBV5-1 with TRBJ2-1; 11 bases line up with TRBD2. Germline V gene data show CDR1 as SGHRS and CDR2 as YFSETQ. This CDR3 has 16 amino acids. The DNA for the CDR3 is TGCGCCAGCAGCTTGGACGGGACTAGCGGCTACAGTGAGCAGTTCTTC. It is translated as CASSLDGTSGYSEQFF.

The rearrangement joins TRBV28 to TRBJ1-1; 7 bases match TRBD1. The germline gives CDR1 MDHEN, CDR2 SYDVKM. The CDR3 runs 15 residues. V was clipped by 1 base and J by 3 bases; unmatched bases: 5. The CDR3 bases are TGTGCCAGCAGTTTATTAGAGGGGGCGCACACTGAAGCTTTCTTT. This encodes CASSLLEGAHTEAFF.

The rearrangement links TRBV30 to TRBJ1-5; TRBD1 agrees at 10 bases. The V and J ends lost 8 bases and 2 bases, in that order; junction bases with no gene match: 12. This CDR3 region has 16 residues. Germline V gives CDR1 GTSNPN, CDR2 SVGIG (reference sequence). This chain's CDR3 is CASSGQGVLGNQPQHF. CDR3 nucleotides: TGTGCCAGTTCTGGACAGGGGGTTTTAGGCAATCAGCCCCAGCATTTT.

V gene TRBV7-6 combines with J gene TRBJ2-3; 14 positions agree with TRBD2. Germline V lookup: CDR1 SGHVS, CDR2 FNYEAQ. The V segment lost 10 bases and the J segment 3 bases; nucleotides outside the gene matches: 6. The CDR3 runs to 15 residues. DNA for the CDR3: TGTGCCACTGGGACTAGCGGGAGCAAGACAGATACGCAGTATTTT. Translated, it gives CATGTSGSKTDTQYF. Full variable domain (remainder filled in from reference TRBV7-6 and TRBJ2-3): GAGVSQSPRYKVTKRGQDVALRCDPISGHVSLYWYRQALGQGPEFLTYFNYEAQQDKSGLPNDRFSAERPEGSISTLTIQRTEQRDSAMYRCATGTSGSKTDTQYFGPGTRLTVL.

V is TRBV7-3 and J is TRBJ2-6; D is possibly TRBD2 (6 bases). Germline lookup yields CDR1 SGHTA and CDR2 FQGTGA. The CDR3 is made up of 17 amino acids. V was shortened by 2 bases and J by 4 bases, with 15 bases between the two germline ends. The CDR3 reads CASSLASLASGANVLTF. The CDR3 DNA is TGTGCCAGCAGCTTAGCCTCACTAGCTTCGGGGGCCAACGTCCTGACTTTC. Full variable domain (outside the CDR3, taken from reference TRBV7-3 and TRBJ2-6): GAGVSQTPSNKVTEKGKYVELRCDPISGHTALYWYRQSLGQGPEFLIYFQGTGAADDSGLPNDRFFAVRPEGSVSTLKIQRTERGDSAVYLCASSLASLASGANVLTFGAGSRLTVL.

CDR3 DNA sequence: TGTGCCAGTCGACGACAGGGAGAGCTGTTTTTT. It encodes CASRRQGELFF. This chain uses TRBV2 with TRBJ1-4; TRBD1 aligns across 7 bases. Germline V gives CDR1 SNHLY, CDR2 FYNNEI. The J segment lost 14 bases and the V segment lost 9 bases, leaving 9 bases of the junction unmatched. The CDR3 is made up of 11 amino acids.

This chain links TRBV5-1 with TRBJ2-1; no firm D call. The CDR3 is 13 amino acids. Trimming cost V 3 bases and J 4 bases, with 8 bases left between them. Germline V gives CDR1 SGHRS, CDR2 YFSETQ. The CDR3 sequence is CASSSDPYNEQFF. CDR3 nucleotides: TGCGCCAGCAGCTCCGACCCGTACAATGAGCAGTTCTTC.

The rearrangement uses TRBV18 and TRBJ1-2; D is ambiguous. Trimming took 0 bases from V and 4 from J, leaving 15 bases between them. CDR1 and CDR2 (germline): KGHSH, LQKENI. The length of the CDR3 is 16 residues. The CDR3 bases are TGTGCCAGCTCACCACCGTTGATTGGTCGGGGCTATGGCTACACCTTC. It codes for CASSPPLIGRGYGYTF.

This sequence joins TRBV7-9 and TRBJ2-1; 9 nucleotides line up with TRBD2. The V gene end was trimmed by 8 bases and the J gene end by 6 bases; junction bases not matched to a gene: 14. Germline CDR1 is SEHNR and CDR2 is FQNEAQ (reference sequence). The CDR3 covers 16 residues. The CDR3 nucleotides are TGTGCCAGCTGGTCGGTGCGGGAGGGCGGTCGCAATGAGCAGTTCTTC. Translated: CASWSVREGGRNEQFF.

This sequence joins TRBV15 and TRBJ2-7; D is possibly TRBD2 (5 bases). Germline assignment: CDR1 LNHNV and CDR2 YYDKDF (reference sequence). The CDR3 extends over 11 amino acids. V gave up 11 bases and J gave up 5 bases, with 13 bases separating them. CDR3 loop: CASGGWDEQYF. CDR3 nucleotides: TGTGCCTCGGGCGGGTGGGACGAGCAGTACTTC.

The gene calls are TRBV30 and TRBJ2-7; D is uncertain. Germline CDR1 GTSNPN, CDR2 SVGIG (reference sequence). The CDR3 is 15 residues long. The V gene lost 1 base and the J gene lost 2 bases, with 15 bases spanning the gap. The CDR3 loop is CAWSDPLRQPYEQYF. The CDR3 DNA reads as TGTGCCTGGAGTGATCCCCTCCGACAACCCTACGAGCAGTACTTC.

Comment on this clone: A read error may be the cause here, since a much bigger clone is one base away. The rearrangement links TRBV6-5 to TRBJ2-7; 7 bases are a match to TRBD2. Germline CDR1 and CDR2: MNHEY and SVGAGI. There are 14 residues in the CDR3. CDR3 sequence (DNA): TGTGCCAACAGTCTTCTAGCGGTCCCCTACGAGCAGTACTTC. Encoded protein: CANSLLAVPYEQYF.

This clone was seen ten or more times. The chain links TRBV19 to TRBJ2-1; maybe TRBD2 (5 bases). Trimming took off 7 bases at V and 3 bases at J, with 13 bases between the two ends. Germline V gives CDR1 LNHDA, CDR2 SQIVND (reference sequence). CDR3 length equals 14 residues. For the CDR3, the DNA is TGTGCCAGTAAGATTGGAGGTGACTACAATGAGCAGTTCTTC. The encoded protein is CASKIGGDYNEQFF.

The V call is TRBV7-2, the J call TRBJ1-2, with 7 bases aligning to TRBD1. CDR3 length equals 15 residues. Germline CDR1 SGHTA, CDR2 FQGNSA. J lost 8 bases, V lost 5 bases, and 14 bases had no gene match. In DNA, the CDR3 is TGTGCCAGCAGCGTTGTAAGGGGGCGTGCGGGAGGCTACACCTTC. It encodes CASSVVRGRAGGYTF.

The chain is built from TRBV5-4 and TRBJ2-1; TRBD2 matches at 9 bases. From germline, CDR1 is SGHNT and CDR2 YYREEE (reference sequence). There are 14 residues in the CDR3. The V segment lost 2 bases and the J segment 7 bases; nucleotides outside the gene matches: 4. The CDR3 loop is CASSFRLAENEQFF. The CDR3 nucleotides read TGTGCCAGCAGCTTTAGACTAGCGGAGAATGAGCAGTTCTTC.

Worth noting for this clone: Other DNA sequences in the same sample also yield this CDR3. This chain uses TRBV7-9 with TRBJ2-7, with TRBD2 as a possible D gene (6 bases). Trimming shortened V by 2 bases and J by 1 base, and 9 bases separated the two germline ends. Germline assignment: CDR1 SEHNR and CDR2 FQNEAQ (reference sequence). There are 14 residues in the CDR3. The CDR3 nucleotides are TGTGCCAGCAGCTTATTTAGCGGATCCTACGAGCAGTACTTC. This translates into CASSLFSGSYEQYF.

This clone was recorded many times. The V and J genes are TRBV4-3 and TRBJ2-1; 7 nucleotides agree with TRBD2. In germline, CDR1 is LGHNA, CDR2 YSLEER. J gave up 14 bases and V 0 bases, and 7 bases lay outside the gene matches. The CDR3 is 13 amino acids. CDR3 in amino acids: CASSQEPVTSKFF. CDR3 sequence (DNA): TGCGCCAGCAGCCAAGAGCCGGTGACTAGCAAGTTCTTC.

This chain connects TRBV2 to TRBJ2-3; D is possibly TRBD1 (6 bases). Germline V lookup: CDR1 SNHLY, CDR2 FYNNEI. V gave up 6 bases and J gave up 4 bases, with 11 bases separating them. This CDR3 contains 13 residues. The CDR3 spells CASRENRADTQYF. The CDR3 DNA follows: TGTGCCAGCAGAGAGAACAGGGCAGATACGCAGTATTTT.